This is a list of T cell receptor beta chains from one sample in a study of siplizumab effects on memory and regulatory T cells. The method was immunoSEQ multiplex PCR; TCRdb's version includes in-frame clones alone and lacks a portion of them. The sample consists of about 100,000 clones, 94% of them appearing once. Input material: non-Treg CD4+ T cells sorted from blood. The source of these receptors is a human donor in good health. Both conserved end residues are part of each CDR3. The D gene is left open where the match is weak. The size field is filled for only some rows; it gives once, few, many or a size class.

j_gene: TRBJ2-5; abundance: NA; v_gene: TRBV19; d_gene: TRBD1; CDR3nt: TGTGCCAGTAGTCCTCGACAGGGACGCCAAGAGACCCAGTACTTC; CDR3aa: CASSPRQGRQETQYF
j_gene: TRBJ1-5; abundance: NA; v_gene: TRBV7-9; d_gene: TRBD1; CDR3nt: TGTGCCAGCAGCACCAATAATCCGGGACAGGGGTTTGGGGATCAGCCCCAGCATTTT; CDR3aa: CASSTNNPGQGFGDQPQHF
j_gene: TRBJ1-2; abundance: NA; v_gene: TRBV25-1; d_gene: TRBD1; CDR3nt: TGTGCCAGCAGTGAATTTGCAGGGGGCAGTGGCTACACCTTC; CDR3aa: CASSEFAGGSGYTF
j_gene: TRBJ2-2; abundance: NA; v_gene: TRBV6-6; d_gene: NA; CDR3nt: TGTGCCAGCAGGACAAGGGCGAACACCGGGGAGCTGTTTTTT; CDR3aa: CASRTRANTGELFF
j_gene: TRBJ1-5; abundance: NA; v_gene: TRBV11-2; d_gene: NA; CDR3nt: TGTGCCACCGCGGAGGGGTCCGCTCAGCCCCAGCATTTT; CDR3aa: CATAEGSAQPQHF
j_gene: TRBJ2-1; abundance: NA; v_gene: TRBV6-4; d_gene: NA; CDR3nt: TGTGCCAGCAGCAAGACTAGAGACAATGAGCAGTTCTTC; CDR3aa: CASSKTRDNEQFF
j_gene: TRBJ2-3; abundance: NA; v_gene: TRBV7-2; d_gene: NA; CDR3nt: TGTGCCAGCAGCGGGAGCAAGGGGCGCAGAGATACGCAGTATTTT; CDR3aa: CASSGSKGRRDTQYF
j_gene: TRBJ2-7; abundance: NA; v_gene: TRBV7-3; d_gene: NA; CDR3nt: TGTGCCAGCAGCCCCGGGACCCTTGGGGAGCGGTACTTC; CDR3aa: CASSPGTLGERYF
j_gene: TRBJ2-2; abundance: NA; v_gene: TRBV6-5; d_gene: NA; CDR3nt: TGTGCCAGCAGTCCATGGGACACAAACACCGGGGAGCTGTTTTTT; CDR3aa: CASSPWDTNTGELFF
j_gene: TRBJ2-7; abundance: NA; v_gene: TRBV11-2; d_gene: NA; CDR3nt: TGTGCCAGCAGCTTCGGACACGCCAGGGAGCAGTACTTC; CDR3aa: CASSFGHAREQYF
j_gene: TRBJ1-6; abundance: NA; v_gene: TRBV11-2; d_gene: TRBD1; CDR3nt: TGTGCCAGCAGCCAGGCCGGACAGGGTAATTCACCCCTCCACTTT; CDR3aa: CASSQAGQGNSPLHF
j_gene: TRBJ1-1; abundance: once; v_gene: TRBV5-1; d_gene: NA; CDR3nt: TGCGCCAGCAGCTTGGATCCGGGGAGTGTCGCTGAAGCTTTCTTT; CDR3aa: CASSLDPGSVAEAFF
j_gene: TRBJ2-7; abundance: NA; v_gene: TRBV30; d_gene: NA; CDR3nt: TGTGCCTGGCGCCCCAAACAGGGCTACGAGCAGTACTTC; CDR3aa: CAWRPKQGYEQYF
j_gene: TRBJ2-7; abundance: NA; v_gene: TRBV5-1; d_gene: TRBD2; CDR3nt: TGCGCCAGCAGCTTGTTGGGGGGGACCTACGAGCAGTACTTC; CDR3aa: CASSLLGGTYEQYF
j_gene: TRBJ2-1; abundance: NA; v_gene: TRBV19; d_gene: NA; CDR3nt: TGTGCCAGTAAACCCGGCGGTTACTACAATGAGCAGTTCTTC; CDR3aa: CASKPGGYYNEQFF
j_gene: TRBJ2-3; abundance: NA; v_gene: TRBV7-2; d_gene: NA; CDR3nt: TGTGCCAGCAGCTTAGCCCGGGGCAGGGATACGCAGTATTTT; CDR3aa: CASSLARGRDTQYF
j_gene: TRBJ2-7; abundance: NA; v_gene: TRBV27; d_gene: NA; CDR3nt: TGTGCCAGCAGAAAGCCGGGTGTCCACGAGCAGTACTTC; CDR3aa: CASRKPGVHEQYF
j_gene: TRBJ2-1; abundance: NA; v_gene: TRBV10-1; d_gene: NA; CDR3nt: TGCGCCAGCAGTGATCTCAGTAGGGGACGGGGCTCCTACAATGAGCAGTTCTTC; CDR3aa: CASSDLSRGRGSYNEQFF
j_gene: TRBJ1-2; abundance: NA; v_gene: TRBV5-6; d_gene: NA; CDR3nt: TGTGCCAGCAGCTTGGCCGGGGAACCCTATGGCTACACCTTC; CDR3aa: CASSLAGEPYGYTF
j_gene: TRBJ2-1; abundance: NA; v_gene: TRBV18; d_gene: TRBD2; CDR3nt: TGTGCCAGCTCACCGCTTGTCCGCGGGGGTAACAATGAGCAGTTCTTC; CDR3aa: CASSPLVRGGNNEQFF
j_gene: TRBJ2-3; abundance: NA; v_gene: TRBV10-3; d_gene: NA; CDR3nt: TGTGCCATCAGTGAGCAGGGCAGGGGCACAGATACGCAGTATTTT; CDR3aa: CAISEQGRGTDTQYF
j_gene: TRBJ1-5; abundance: NA; v_gene: TRBV28; d_gene: NA; CDR3nt: TGTGCCAGCAGTACAGGCGGCAATCAGCCCCAGCATTTT; CDR3aa: CASSTGGNQPQHF
j_gene: TRBJ2-5; abundance: once; v_gene: TRBV9; d_gene: NA; CDR3nt: TGTGCCAGCAGCGTAGGAACGGTCCTAGGAGAGACCCAGTACTTC; CDR3aa: CASSVGTVLGETQYF
j_gene: TRBJ2-5; abundance: NA; v_gene: TRBV7-2; d_gene: TRBD2; CDR3nt: TGTGCCAGCAGCTTAGGGGGGGGAGAGACCCAGTACTTC; CDR3aa: CASSLGGGETQYF
j_gene: TRBJ1-3; abundance: NA; v_gene: TRBV19; d_gene: TRBD1; CDR3nt: TGTGCCAGTAGGGACAGGGACGCTGGAAACACCATATATTTT; CDR3aa: CASRDRDAGNTIYF
j_gene: TRBJ1-1; abundance: NA; v_gene: TRBV5-4; d_gene: NA; CDR3nt: TGTGCCAGCAGCTCCACGACGGAAATGAACACTGAAGCTTTCTTT; CDR3aa: CASSSTTEMNTEAFF
j_gene: TRBJ2-5; abundance: NA; v_gene: TRBV5-8; d_gene: TRBD2; CDR3nt: TGTGCCAGCAGCTTGAAGCGGGAGGAGCGAGAGACCCAGTACTTC; CDR3aa: CASSLKREERETQYF
j_gene: TRBJ2-5; abundance: NA; v_gene: TRBV7-2; d_gene: TRBD2; CDR3nt: TGTGCCAGCAGCTTAGGACTAGCGTGGGAGACCCAGTACTTC; CDR3aa: CASSLGLAWETQYF
j_gene: TRBJ2-1; abundance: NA; v_gene: TRBV28; d_gene: NA; CDR3nt: TGTGCCAGCAGTTTACCAGCCCATGAGCAGTTCTTC; CDR3aa: CASSLPAHEQFF
j_gene: TRBJ2-7; abundance: NA; v_gene: TRBV5-1; d_gene: TRBD1; CDR3nt: TGCGCCAGCAGCTTGGAAGGGGGCTTTTCCTCCTACGAGCAGTACTTC; CDR3aa: CASSLEGGFSSYEQYF
j_gene: TRBJ1-5; abundance: NA; v_gene: TRBV6-6; d_gene: NA; CDR3nt: TGTGCCAGCAGTTACGATCAGCCCCAGCATTTT; CDR3aa: CASSYDQPQHF
j_gene: TRBJ2-3; abundance: few; v_gene: TRBV5-1; d_gene: NA; CDR3nt: TGCGCCAGCAGCTTGGGGGCCATACTTAGCACAGATACGCAGTATTTT; CDR3aa: CASSLGAILSTDTQYF
j_gene: TRBJ2-1; abundance: NA; v_gene: TRBV28; d_gene: TRBD2; CDR3nt: TGTGCCAGCAGCCCGGGACTAGCGGGAGGGCCTGGGGATGAGCAGTTCTTC; CDR3aa: CASSPGLAGGPGDEQFF
j_gene: TRBJ1-4; abundance: NA; v_gene: TRBV5-1; d_gene: NA; CDR3nt: TGCGCCAGCAGCTTGGGACAGAAGAATGAAAAACTGTTTTTT; CDR3aa: CASSLGQKNEKLFF
j_gene: TRBJ1-3; abundance: once; v_gene: TRBV2; d_gene: TRBD1; CDR3nt: TGTGCCAGCGCCTGGAGGGGGCAGGGGGCTGGAAACACCATATATTTT; CDR3aa: CASAWRGQGAGNTIYF
j_gene: TRBJ2-3; abundance: once; v_gene: TRBV2; d_gene: NA; CDR3nt: TGTGCCAGCCGGACCGGGCCCTGGGGGACAGATACGCAGTATTTT; CDR3aa: CASRTGPWGTDTQYF
j_gene: TRBJ2-7; abundance: NA; v_gene: TRBV2; d_gene: NA; CDR3nt: TGTGCCAGCACTCGGCCGCCCTACGAGCAGTACTTC; CDR3aa: CASTRPPYEQYF
j_gene: TRBJ2-2; abundance: NA; v_gene: TRBV10-2; d_gene: TRBD2; CDR3nt: TGCGCCAGCAGTGAAGCGGGACGTCCCGGGGAGCTGTTTTTT; CDR3aa: CASSEAGRPGELFF
j_gene: TRBJ2-3; abundance: NA; v_gene: TRBV5-1; d_gene: NA; CDR3nt: TGCGCCAGCAGCTCTGCTCAGGGATCGGATACGCAGTATTTT; CDR3aa: CASSSAQGSDTQYF
j_gene: TRBJ2-7; abundance: NA; v_gene: TRBV7-8; d_gene: TRBD2; CDR3nt: TGTGCCAGCAGCTTAGGGGGACTAGCGGTAGCCTACGAGCAGTACTTC; CDR3aa: CASSLGGLAVAYEQYF